This T cell receptor (beta chain) appears in the sequencing data of a study of blood T cell repertoires in COVID-19. Profiling relied on immunoSEQ multiplex PCR, and the TCRdb table lists in-frame clones only, not all of them. This sample has about 160,000 clones, with 81% found just once. This CDR3 has 14 residues. The V gene lost 3 bases and the J gene lost 6 bases, with 11 bases spanning the gap. The germline V gene has CDR1 LNHNV and CDR2 YYDKDF (reference sequence). Grouping used clinical history reported by participants in a survey and questionnaire. The table lists this clone with a few counts.

The chain recombines TRBV15 with TRBJ2-2; a possible D gene is TRBD2 (5 bases). The origin of this receptor is a woman between 40 and 50 years old with acute COVID-19. The sample was PBMCs or T cells enriched from blood (not recorded which). This CDR3 reads CATSREVEAGELFF. In DNA, the CDR3 is TGTGCCACCAGCAGGGAGGTTGAAGCCGGGGAGCTGTTTTTT.